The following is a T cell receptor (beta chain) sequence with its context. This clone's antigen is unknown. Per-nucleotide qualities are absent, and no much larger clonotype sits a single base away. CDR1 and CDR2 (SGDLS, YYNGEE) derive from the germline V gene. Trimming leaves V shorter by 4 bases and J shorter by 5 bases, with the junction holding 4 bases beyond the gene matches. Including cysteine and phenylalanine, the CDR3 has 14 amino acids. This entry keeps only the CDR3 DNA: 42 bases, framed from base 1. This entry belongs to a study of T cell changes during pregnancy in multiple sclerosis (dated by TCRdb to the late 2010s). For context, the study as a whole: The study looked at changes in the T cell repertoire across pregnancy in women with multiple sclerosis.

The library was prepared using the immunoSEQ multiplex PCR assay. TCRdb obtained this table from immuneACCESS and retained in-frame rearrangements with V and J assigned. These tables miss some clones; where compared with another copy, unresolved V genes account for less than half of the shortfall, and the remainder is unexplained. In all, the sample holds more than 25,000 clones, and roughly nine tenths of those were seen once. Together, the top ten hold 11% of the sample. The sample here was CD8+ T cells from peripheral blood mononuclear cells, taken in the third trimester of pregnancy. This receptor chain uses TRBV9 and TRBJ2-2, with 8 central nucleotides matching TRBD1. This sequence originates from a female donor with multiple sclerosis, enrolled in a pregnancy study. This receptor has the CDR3 CASSTRQGTGELFF. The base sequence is TGTGCCAGCAGCACCCGACAGGGGACCGGGGAGCTGTTTTTT. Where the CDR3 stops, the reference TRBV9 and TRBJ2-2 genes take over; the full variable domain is DSGVTQTPKHLITATGQRVTLRCSPRSGDLSVYWYQQSLDQGLQFLIQYYNGEERAKGNILERFSAQQFPDLHSELNLSSLELGDSALYFCASSTRQGTGELFFGEGSRLTVL.